Below are 8 T cell receptor beta chains sequenced from a single sample in a study of CD8 T cells in Susac syndrome. RNA, at roughly 0.45 to 1 ug, was reverse transcribed with random hexamers. In TCRdb, the immunoSEQ multiplex PCR reads were re-called with MiXCR into one record per CDR3 protein. The sample records roughly 150,000 distinct CDR3 sequences, 95% to 96% being singletons. Material for sequencing was CD8+ T cells from PBMCs. These receptors originate from a human donor with multiple sclerosis.

This clonotype was recorded only once. The J gene is TRBJ1-2, the V gene TRBV20-1; 8 nucleotides match TRBD1. Germline loops: CDR1 DFQATT, CDR2 SNEGSKA (reference sequence). The CDR3 is 16 residues long. V dropped 4 bases and J dropped 4; count of bases not matched to a gene: 14. The CDR3 nucleotides are TGCAGTGCTACAACGCAGGGGGCGCGATTGGGCTATGGCTACACCTTC. As protein: CSATTQGARLGYGYTF.

The chain recombines TRBV6-1 with TRBJ2-3; weak D call: TRBD2 (5 bases). Germline loops: CDR1 MNHNS, CDR2 SASEGT. V shed 7 bases and J shed 0 bases, with 17 bases lying between them. The CDR3 spans 16 residues. In nucleotides, the CDR3 is TGTGCCAGCACCCTGGGAGAACAGAGAAGCACAGATACGCAGTATTTT. Translating it yields CASTLGEQRSTDTQYF.

Comments on this clonotype: Sequence at one end of the junction differs from germline and may be a read error. The rearrangement links TRBV4-2 to TRBJ1-1; D remains unclear. Looked up from germline, CDR1 is LGHNA and CDR2 is YNFKEQ. The CDR3 totals 12 residues. The CDR3 bases are TGTGCCAGCAGCCAAGGGGGAGTTGTAACCACCTTT. Protein sequence: CASSQGGVVTTF.

This chain joins TRBV7-2 and TRBJ1-5; possible D gene TRBD1, 5 bases. V dropped 6 bases and J dropped 2 bases, with 11 bases sitting between them. CDR1 is SGHTA, CDR2 FQGNSA, per germline. This CDR3 is built from 14 residues. The CDR3 region has the DNA TGTGCCAGCAGGATAGGGGCAGGCAATCAGCCCCAGCATTTT. This translates into CASRIGAGNQPQHF.

The V call is TRBV27, the J call TRBJ2-1; a weak D match, TRBD1 (6 bases). Trimming shortened V by 4 bases and J by 0 bases, and 13 bases separated the two germline ends. CDR1 and CDR2 (germline): MNHEY, SMNVEV (reference sequence). There are 16 residues in the CDR3. CDR3 region: CASSSRTAGSYNEQFF. The DNA for the CDR3 is TGTGCCAGCAGTTCAAGGACAGCAGGCTCCTACAATGAGCAGTTCTTC.

The chain links TRBV5-5 to TRBJ1-6; D unresolved. The V gene lost 3 bases and the J gene lost 0 bases, with 7 bases spanning the gap. Looked up from germline, CDR1 is SGHKS and CDR2 is YYEKEE (reference sequence). The CDR3 is 15 residues long. CDR3 nucleotide sequence: TGTGCCAGCAGCTCGGGAGTCTCCTATAATTCACCCCTCCACTTT. As protein: CASSSGVSYNSPLHF.

The chain carries TRBV20-1 and TRBJ2-3; TRBD2 might be the D (7 bases). The CDR3 is 14 residues long. Trimming took off 6 bases at V and 3 bases at J, with 16 bases between the two ends. The germline CDR1 and CDR2 sequences are DFQATT and SNEGSKA (reference sequence). The CDR3, as DNA: TGCAGTGCCCGGGGGGCGGGGACGACAGATACGCAGTATTTT. Protein sequence: CSARGAGTTDTQYF.

This chain uses TRBV19 with TRBJ1-5; tentative D call: TRBD1 (5 bases). There are 12 residues in the CDR3. The V end was cut by 4 bases, the J end by 6 bases, with 7 bases between. The germline V gene encodes CDR1 LNHDA and CDR2 SQIVND (reference sequence). The DNA for the CDR3 is TGTGCCAGTAGTACGGGGGTTCAGCCCCAGCATTTT. This sequence encodes CASSTGVQPQHF.